Listed below are T cell receptor beta chains from one sample, sequenced in a study of T cell responses to AZD1222 COVID-19 vaccine. Clones were read by immunoSEQ multiplex PCR, and TCRdb kept only the in-frame ones, dropping some. The sample holds about 120,000 clones; around 88% are singletons and the top ten take approximately 10%. The source was peripheral blood, collected on day 0 of AZD1222 vaccination. The receptors here all came from an adult in good health. Both conserved end residues are part of each CDR3. The D gene is left open where the match is weak.

V,J,D,DNA,CDR3
TRBV30,TRBJ1-1,-,TGTGCCTGGAAGACACAGGGGAACACTGAAGCTTTCTTT,CAWKTQGNTEAFF
TRBV6-4,TRBJ2-7,-,TGTGCCAGCAGTGACCTGGGACCGAAGTATTACGAGCAGTACTTC,CASSDLGPKYYEQYF
TRBV28,TRBJ1-2,-,TGTGCCAGCAGTATTGAAATCTATGGCTACACCTTC,CASSIEIYGYTF
TRBV2,TRBJ2-3,TRBD2,TGTGCCAGCAGTAGGGACTACACAGATACGCAGTATTTT,CASSRDYTDTQYF
TRBV6-5,TRBJ1-2,-,TGTGCCAGCAAACACTTGACGGGCGAAAACTATGGCTACACCTTC,CASKHLTGENYGYTF
TRBV7-3,TRBJ2-2,TRBD2,TGTGCCAGCAGCTTAGATACGTCTAGCGGGAGGGCCGGGGAGCTGTTTTTT,CASSLDTSSGRAGELFF
TRBV18,TRBJ1-2,-,TGTGCCAGCTCACCTGTAAGCAATGGCTACACCTTC,CASSPVSNGYTF
TRBV24-1,TRBJ1-1,-,TGTGCCACCAGTGAGCTAAACTCAGGTTGCACTGAAGCTTTCTTT,CATSELNSGCTEAFF
TRBV4-2,TRBJ1-5,TRBD1,TGTGCCAGCAGCCAAGATTCCGGGACAGGGATTCAGCCCCAGCATTTT,CASSQDSGTGIQPQHF
TRBV30,TRBJ2-7,TRBD1,TGTGCCTGGAAAAAGGACAGGTACTACGAGCAGTACTTC,CAWKKDRYYEQYF